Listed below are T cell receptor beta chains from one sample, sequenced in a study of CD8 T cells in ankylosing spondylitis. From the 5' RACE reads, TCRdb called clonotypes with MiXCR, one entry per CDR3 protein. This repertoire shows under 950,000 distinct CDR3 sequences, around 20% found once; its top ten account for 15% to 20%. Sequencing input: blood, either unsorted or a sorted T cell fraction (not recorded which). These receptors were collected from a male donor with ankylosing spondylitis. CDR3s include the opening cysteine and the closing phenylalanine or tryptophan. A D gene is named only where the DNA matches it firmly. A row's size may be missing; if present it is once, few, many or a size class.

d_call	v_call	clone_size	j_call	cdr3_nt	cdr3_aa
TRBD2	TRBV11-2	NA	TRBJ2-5	TGTGCCAGCAGCCCCGGACTAGAGGGAGAGACCCAGTACTTC	CASSPGLEGETQYF
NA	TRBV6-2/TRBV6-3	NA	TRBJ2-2	TGTGCCAGCAGCCCTCTGGGGAGGCGGGACACCGGGGAGCTGTTTTTT	CASSPLGRRDTGELFF
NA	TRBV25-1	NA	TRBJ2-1	TGTGCCAGCAGCGAACCGCTCGGATACAATGAGCAGTTCTTC	CASSEPLGYNEQFF
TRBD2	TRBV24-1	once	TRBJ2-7	TGTGCCACCCCTGCGGGGGACCCCTCACCCCACCAATACGAGCAGTACTTC	CATPAGDPSPHQYEQYF
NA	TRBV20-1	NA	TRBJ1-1	TGCAGTGCCCCGGGACGCAGGGGCTTTAACACTGAAGCTTTCTTT	CSAPGRRGFNTEAFF
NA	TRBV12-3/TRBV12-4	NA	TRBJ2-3	TGTGCCAGCAAAAACCGCCGGGACTCCTCCACAGATACGCAGTATTTT	CASKNRRDSSTDTQYF
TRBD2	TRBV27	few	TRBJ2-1	TGTGCCAGCAGTCCTGCTTATAGCGGGATGGGGAATGAGCAGTTCTTC	CASSPAYSGMGNEQFF
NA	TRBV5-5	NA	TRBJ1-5	TGTGCCAGCAGCTTGGAACTGTTGCCGAGCAATCAGCCCCAGCATTTT	CASSLELLPSNQPQHF
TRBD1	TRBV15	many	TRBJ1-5	TGTGCCACCAGCAGAGATTTTAAGGGGGCAAATCAGCCCCAGCATTTT	CATSRDFKGANQPQHF
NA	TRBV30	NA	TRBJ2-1	TGTGCCTGGAGTTGGGGGGAGGACAATGAGCAGTTCTTC	CAWSWGEDNEQFF
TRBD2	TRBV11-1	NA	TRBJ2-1	TGTGCCAGCAGTGGGGGACTAGCGGGTGGCTCAAGCTCCTACAATGAGCAGTTCTTC	CASSGGLAGGSSSYNEQFF
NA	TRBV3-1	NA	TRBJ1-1	TGTGCCAGCAGCCGTGGCACGAAGGGACCTGAAGCTTTCTTT	CASSRGTKGPEAFF
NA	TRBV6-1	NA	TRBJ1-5	TGTGCCAGCAGTGAAAGGGGAGGGTATAGCAATCAGCCCCAGCATTTT	CASSERGGYSNQPQHF
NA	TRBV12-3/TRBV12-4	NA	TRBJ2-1	TGTGCCAGCAGTCCTGCCCAGGGACGCGATGAGCAGTTCTTC	CASSPAQGRDEQFF
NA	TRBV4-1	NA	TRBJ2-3	TGCGCCAGCAGCCAAGATGGAGGAAGCTCCTATACAGATACGCAGTATTTT	CASSQDGGSSYTDTQYF
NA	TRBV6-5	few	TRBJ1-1	TGTGCCAGCAGTTATGGGGTGGGTGAAGCTTTCTTT	CASSYGVGEAFF
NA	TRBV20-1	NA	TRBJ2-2	TGCAGTGCTAGAGATCAGAGACAAGCTACCGGGGAGCTGTTTTTT	CSARDQRQATGELFF
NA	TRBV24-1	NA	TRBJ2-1	TGTGCCACCAGTGATTCACTAGGGACCAATGAGCAGTTCTTC	CATSDSLGTNEQFF
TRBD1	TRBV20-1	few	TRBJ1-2	TGCAGCGCTCCGATGGACAGGGGGAGAGATAATGGCTACACCTTC	CSAPMDRGRDNGYTF
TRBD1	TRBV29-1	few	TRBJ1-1	TGCAGCGTCAGACAGGGGATAATGAACACTGAAGCTTTCTTT	CSVRQGIMNTEAFF
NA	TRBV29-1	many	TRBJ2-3	TGCAGCGTTGAAACAGGGTCAGATACGCAGTATTTT	CSVETGSDTQYF
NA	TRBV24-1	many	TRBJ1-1	TGTGCCACCAGGAAGGACGTCACTGAAGCTTTCTTT	CATRKDVTEAFF
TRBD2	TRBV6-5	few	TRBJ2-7	TGTGCCAGCTGGAGCGGGAGACCACCCTACGAGCAGTACTTC	CASWSGRPPYEQYF
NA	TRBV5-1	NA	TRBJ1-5	TGCGCCAGCAGCTGGCAGCCCAATCAGCCCCAGCATTTT	CASSWQPNQPQHF
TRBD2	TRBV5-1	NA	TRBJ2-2	TGCGCCAGCAGCTTAGGGTCGCGGGGGTCCGGGGAGCTGTTTTTT	CASSLGSRGSGELFF
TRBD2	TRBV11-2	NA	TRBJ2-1	TGTGCCAGCAGCTTAGATCGGGCTAGCGGGGGACTAAAGCAGTTCTTC	CASSLDRASGGLKQFF
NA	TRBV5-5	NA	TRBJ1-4	TGTGCCAGCAGCATACAGAGGCCTAATGAAAAACTGTTTTTT	CASSIQRPNEKLFF
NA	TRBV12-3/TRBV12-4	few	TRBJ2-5	TGTGCCAGCAGTTTTTGGGGGGCTCAAGAGACCCAGTACTTC	CASSFWGAQETQYF
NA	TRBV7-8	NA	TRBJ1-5	TGTGCCAGCATCGCAACGGGGGCGGGCTGGGCCGGCAATCAGCCCCAGCATTTT	CASIATGAGWAGNQPQHF
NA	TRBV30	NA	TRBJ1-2	TGTGCCTGGAGTCGGGACGGAGCCTCCTATGGCTACACCTTC	CAWSRDGASYGYTF
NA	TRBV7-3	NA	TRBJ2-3	TGTGCCAGCAGCTCAAATGGCAACACAGATACGCAGTATTTT	CASSSNGNTDTQYF
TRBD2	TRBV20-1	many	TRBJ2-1	TGCAGTGCCATATGGACTAGCGAGGTCAATGAGCAGTTCTTC	CSAIWTSEVNEQFF
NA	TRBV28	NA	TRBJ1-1	TGTGCCAGCAGTACGAGCGGGGCGGGGGACACTGAAGCTTTCTTT	CASSTSGAGDTEAFF
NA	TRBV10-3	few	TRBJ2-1	TGTGCCATCAGTGCCTCCGGGACTCACAATGAGCAGTTCTTC	CAISASGTHNEQFF
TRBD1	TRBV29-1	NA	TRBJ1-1	TGCAGCGTTCGGACAGGGAAATTGAACACTGAAGCTTTCTTT	CSVRTGKLNTEAFF
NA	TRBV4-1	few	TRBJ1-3	TGCGCCAGCAGCCAGGGAATGGGCGTCTCTGGAAACACCATATATTTT	CASSQGMGVSGNTIYF
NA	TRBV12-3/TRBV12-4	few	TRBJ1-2	TGTGCCAGCACCCACGACAGGATCTATGGCTACACCTTC	CASTHDRIYGYTF
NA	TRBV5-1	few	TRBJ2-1	TGCGCCAGCCGTCCGATTGCGTACAATGAGCAGTTCTTC	CASRPIAYNEQFF
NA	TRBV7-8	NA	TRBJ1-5	TGTGCCAGCAGCCACCGACAGGTCGATCAGCCCCAGCATTTT	CASSHRQVDQPQHF
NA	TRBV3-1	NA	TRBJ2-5	TGTGCCAGCAGCCCCCGCCTAGCGCATCAAGAGACCCAGTACTTC	CASSPRLAHQETQYF
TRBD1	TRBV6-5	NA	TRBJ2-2	TGTGCCAGCAGTCACATTGGACAGGGGGCGAACACCGGGGAGCTGTTTTTT	CASSHIGQGANTGELFF
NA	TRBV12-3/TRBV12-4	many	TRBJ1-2	TGTGCCAGCACATTGTGGGGGGGTGGCTACACCTTC	CASTLWGGGYTF
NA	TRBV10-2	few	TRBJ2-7	TGCGCCAGCAGTGACCATGGGGGTTCCTACGAGCAGTACTTC	CASSDHGGSYEQYF
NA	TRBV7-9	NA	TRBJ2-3	TGTGCCAGCAGCTTAGGGGCAGTAACCACAGATACGCAGTATTTT	CASSLGAVTTDTQYF
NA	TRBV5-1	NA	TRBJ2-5	TGCGCCAGCAGCTTGAGGGGGGTGTCTTGGGAGACCCAGTACTTC	CASSLRGVSWETQYF